The source of this T cell receptor (beta chain) is a study of regulatory T cells in long-lasting Graves disease. Study findings and constraints: Less diverse TCR repertoires were seen in persistent Graves' patients than in newly diagnosed ones. TRBV28 was favored in persistent disease, as were TRBJ1-2 and TRBJ2-5.

Germline V gives CDR1 LNHDA, CDR2 SQIVND (reference sequence). This CDR3 contains 15 residues. V was pared by 1 base and J by 7 bases, with 5 bases of the junction left unmatched. Building the TCR beta libraries relied on iRepertoire HTBI primers, and CDR3 regions underwent Arm-PCR. TCRdb reprocessed the multiplex PCR reads via MiXCR and lists one record per CDR3 protein. The sample records about 500,000 distinct CDR3 sequences, about 11% being singletons. Regarding time point: newly diagnosed GD, antithyroid drugs for less than 3 months. Construction of the TCR library relied on RNA isolated from PBMCs. All patients originated from an endocrinology department located in Xi'an, China. About this clonotype itself: The antigen is not known.

These records were also assigned to another study, of T cells in Graves' hyperthyroidism and ophthalmopathy.

The chain has TRBV19 and TRBJ2-1, with 9 nucleotides matching TRBD1. The sequences come from peripheral blood mononuclear cells (PBMCs), collected at new diagnosis, from a patient treated with antithyroid drugs. The receptor was derived from a woman younger than 45 with Graves disease. The CDR3 sequence: CASSIGGQGWNEQFF. In DNA, the CDR3 is TGTGCCAGTAGTATAGGGGGACAGGGTTGGAATGAGCAGTTCTTC.